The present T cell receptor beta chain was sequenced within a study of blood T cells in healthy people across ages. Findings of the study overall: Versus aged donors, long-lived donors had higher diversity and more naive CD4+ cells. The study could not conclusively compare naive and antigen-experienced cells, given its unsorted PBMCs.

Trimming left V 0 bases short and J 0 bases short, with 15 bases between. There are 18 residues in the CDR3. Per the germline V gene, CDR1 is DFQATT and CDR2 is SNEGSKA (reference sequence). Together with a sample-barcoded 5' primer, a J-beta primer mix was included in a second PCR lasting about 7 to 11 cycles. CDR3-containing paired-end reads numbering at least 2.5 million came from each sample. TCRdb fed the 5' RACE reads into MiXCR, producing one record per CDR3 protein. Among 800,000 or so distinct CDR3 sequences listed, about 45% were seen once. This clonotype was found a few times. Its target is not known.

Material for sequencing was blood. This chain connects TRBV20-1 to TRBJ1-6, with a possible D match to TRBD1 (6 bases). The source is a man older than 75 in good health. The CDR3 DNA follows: TGCAGTGCTAGAGAGACAGGACGCTCCTTCTCCTATAATTCACCCCTCCACTTT. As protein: CSARETGRSFSYNSPLHF.